Below, 6 T cell receptor beta chains from the same sample are listed, as sequenced in a study of T cells in Graves' hyperthyroidism and ophthalmopathy. TCR beta CDR3 sequences were amplified from RNA transcripts. Using the HTBI primer set, a first-round RT-PCR was run on the TCR CDR3. TCRdb re-called the multiplex PCR reads with MiXCR, one entry per CDR3 protein. The data show fewer than 850,000 distinct CDR3 sequences, with 17% seen just once and less than 20% held by the top ten. Material for sequencing was blood. The receptors here all came from a man in his fifties with Graves' hyperthyroidism.

The V and J genes are TRBV4-1 and TRBJ1-2, with 8 bases aligning to TRBD1. This CDR3 has 15 amino acids. Germline CDR1 MGHRA, CDR2 YSYEKL. V dropped 1 base and J dropped 4; count of bases not matched to a gene: 5. The CDR3 protein is CASSQGQGASYGYTF. The CDR3 DNA is TGCGCCAGCAGCCAAGGTCAGGGGGCGAGCTATGGCTACACCTTC.

This clonotype was detected ten times or more. The chain links TRBV27 to TRBJ2-3; TRBD2 is a possible D gene (5 bases). V lost 0 bases, J lost 4 bases, and 5 bases lay in between. Germline CDR1 MNHEY, CDR2 SMNVEV (reference sequence). The CDR3 spans 13 residues. As DNA, the CDR3 is TGTGCCAGCAGTTTATCGGAGGCAGATACGCAGTATTTT. Protein: CASSLSEADTQYF.

In this sample, this clonotype turned up a few times. The chain carries TRBV11-3 and TRBJ2-1; D possibly matches TRBD1 or TRBD2 (6 bases each). Trimming took off 8 bases at V and 0 bases at J, with 29 bases between the two ends. The CDR3 length is 20 residues. Germline values: CDR1 SGHNT, CDR2 YENEEA. The CDR3 region has the DNA TGTGCCAGCCGCCTAAGCTTATTTCCGGGGGCAGTTTCCTCCTACAATGAGCAGTTCTTC. Protein product: CASRLSLFPGAVSSYNEQFF.

This clonotype was observed a few times. V usage is TRBV6-1 and J usage is TRBJ2-2; D possibly corresponds to TRBD1 (6 bases). The V end was cut by 6 bases, the J end by 4 bases, with 15 bases between. The CDR3 runs 15 residues. Germline loops: CDR1 MNHNS, CDR2 SASEGT. The DNA of the CDR3 is TGTGCCAGCAGAAGGGGGACAACGACCACCGGGGAGCTGTTTTTT. Its protein product is CASRRGTTTTGELFF.

This clonotype was counted a few times. The gene calls are TRBV25-1 and TRBJ2-7; D unresolved. The CDR3 is 11 amino acids. The V end was cut by 5 bases, the J end by 2 bases, with 4 bases between. The germline V gene encodes CDR1 MGHDK and CDR2 SYGVNS. The CDR3 sequence: CASSKAYEQYF. CDR3 DNA: TGTGCCAGCAGTAAAGCCTACGAGCAGTACTTC.

This clonotype appeared many times. The chain recombines TRBV11-3 with TRBJ2-2, with 11 bases fitting TRBD2. This CDR3 spans 16 amino acids. V dropped 5 bases and J dropped 4; count of bases not matched to a gene: 6. Germline lookup yields CDR1 SGHNT and CDR2 YENEEA. As DNA, the CDR3 is TGTGCCAGCAGCCGTGGGACTAGCGGAATCACCGGGGAGCTGTTTTTT. It translates to CASSRGTSGITGELFF.